Detailed here is one TCR beta chain. This clonotype was observed many times. Its cognate antigen has yet to be identified. One end of the junction fails to match germline, which may point to a read error. These data originate in a study of liver allograft versus peripheral blood T cells (dated by TCRdb to about 2020). Background on the whole study: The study compared T cell receptor repertoires found within transplanted livers against repertoires in the peripheral blood of liver transplant recipients.

Reading from cysteine to phenylalanine, the CDR3 counts 11 amino acids. Solely the CDR3 DNA is kept, with 33 bases framed from the first base. According to the germline V gene, CDR1 reads MDHEN and CDR2 reads SYDVKM. The sample was run on an Illumina MiSeq. TCRdb's own reprocessing of the public reads used fastp at Q25 and MiXCR and kept productive beta chains. Under each unique CDR3 protein, matching rows form one entry showing the most common genes and DNA. The sample data list 5,000 to 7,000 distinct CDR3 sequences, and 15% to 20% of these were observed just once. The ten top clones hold roughly 2.9% of the sample. On the study overall, not on this receptor specifically: T cell receptor repertoires inside liver allografts were reported to differ from those detected in peripheral blood.

The chain was built from TRBV28 and TRBJ2-2; TRBD2 aligns with 7 central bases. The receptor's source is a human patient who had a liver transplant. Following a transplant, some T cells may be graft donor cells, not patient cells. The DNA sequence is TGTGCCAGCAGTTTTCGCGGGGGGCTGTTTTTT. The resulting protein is CASSFRGGLFF.